The clone carrying this T cell receptor (beta chain) came up once. The antigen is not known. Clones were sequenced by immunoSEQ multiplex PCR, and TCRdb holds only the in-frame ones, with some missing. The profile covers 130,000 to 150,000 clones, with roughly nine tenths appearing a single time and more than 1.5% taken by the ten largest. The CDR3 totals 11 residues. Trimming took 6 bases from V and 2 from J, leaving 5 bases between them. The sample originates from a study of T cell responses to AZD1222 COVID-19 vaccine. Study-wide findings and caveats: Close to half of spike-specific TCRs reportedly recognize unmutated variant regions. Across the whole spike, CD4 TCRs peaked at regions 160-218 and 743-854.

The chain has TRBV12-3 or TRBV12-4 and TRBJ2-7; D remains ambiguous. This receptor was obtained from an adult in good health. The sequencing here drew on peripheral blood, taken on day 0 of AZD1222 vaccination. CDR3: CASSRTYEQYF. DNA for the CDR3: TGTGCCAGCAGCCGGACCTACGAGCAGTACTTC.